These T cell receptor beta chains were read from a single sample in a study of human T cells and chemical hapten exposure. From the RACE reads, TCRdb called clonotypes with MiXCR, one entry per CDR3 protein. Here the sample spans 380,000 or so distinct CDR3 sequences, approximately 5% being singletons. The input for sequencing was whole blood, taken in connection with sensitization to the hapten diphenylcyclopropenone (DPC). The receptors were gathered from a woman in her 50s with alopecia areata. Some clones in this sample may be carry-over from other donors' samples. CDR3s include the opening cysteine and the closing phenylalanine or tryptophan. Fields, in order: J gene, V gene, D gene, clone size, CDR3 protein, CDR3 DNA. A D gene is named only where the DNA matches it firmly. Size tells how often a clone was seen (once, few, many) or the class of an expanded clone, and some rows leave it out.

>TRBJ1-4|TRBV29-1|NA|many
CSAQIGELFF
TGCAGCGCACAGATCGGGGAACTGTTTTTT
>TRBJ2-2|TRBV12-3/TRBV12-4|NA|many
CASSPGDFGIGELFF
TGTGCCAGCAGTCCGGGGGATTTTGGAATCGGGGAGCTGTTTTTT
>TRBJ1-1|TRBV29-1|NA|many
CSVGGRALNTEAFF
TGCAGCGTTGGGGGGCGGGCGTTGAACACTGAAGCTTTCTTT
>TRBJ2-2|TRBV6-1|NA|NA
CASRSSNTGELFF
TGTGCCAGCAGATCTTCCAACACCGGGGAGCTGTTTTTT
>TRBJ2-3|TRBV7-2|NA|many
CASSLGAGGGDTQYF
TGTGCCAGCAGCTTAGGGGCTGGAGGGGGAGATACGCAGTATTTT
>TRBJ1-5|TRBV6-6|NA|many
CASSYSAGDQPQHF
TGTGCCAGCAGTTACTCCGCAGGGGATCAGCCCCAGCATTTT
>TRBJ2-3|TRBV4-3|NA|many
CASSQEARGPDTQYF
TGCGCCAGCAGCCAAGAGGCCAGGGGCCCAGATACGCAGTATTTT
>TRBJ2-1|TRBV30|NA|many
CAWSPSGLKQFF
TGTGCCTGGAGCCCCAGCGGCCTAAAGCAGTTCTTC
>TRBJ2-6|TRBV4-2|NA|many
CASSQDPRGRVPSGANVLTF
TGTGCCAGCAGCCAAGATCCCCGTGGCAGGGTTCCCTCTGGGGCCAACGTCCTGACTTTC
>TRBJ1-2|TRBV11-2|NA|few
CASSSGKSHGYTF
TGTGCCAGTTCTTCAGGGAAATCGCATGGCTACACCTTC
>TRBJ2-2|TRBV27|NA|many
CANGVSNTGELFF
TGTGCCAACGGGGTCTCGAACACCGGGGAGCTGTTTTTT
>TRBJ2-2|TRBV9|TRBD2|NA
CASSASGVNTGELFF
TGTGCCAGCAGCGCTAGCGGGGTGAACACCGGGGAGCTGTTTTTT
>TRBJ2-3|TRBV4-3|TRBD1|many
CASSQGGGGRTDTQYF
TGCGCCAGCAGCCAAGGAGGGGGCGGAAGGACAGATACGCAGTATTTT
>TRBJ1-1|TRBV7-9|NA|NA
CASSPQGRRPEAFF
TGTGCCAGCAGCCCCCAAGGCAGGAGGCCTGAAGCTTTCTTT
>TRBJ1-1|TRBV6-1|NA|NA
CATVGLSTEAFF
TGTGCCACCGTCGGACTGAGCACTGAAGCTTTCTTT
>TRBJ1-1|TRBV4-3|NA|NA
CASSLGGEEAFF
TGCGCCAGCAGCCTAGGAGGGGAAGAAGCTTTCTTT
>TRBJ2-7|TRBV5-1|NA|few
CASSPSRQSYEQYF
TGCGCCAGCAGCCCGTCTCGACAGAGCTACGAGCAGTACTTC
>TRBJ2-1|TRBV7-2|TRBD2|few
CASSSPSGGQFNEQFF
TGTGCCAGCAGCTCGCCTAGCGGGGGCCAGTTCAATGAGCAGTTCTTC
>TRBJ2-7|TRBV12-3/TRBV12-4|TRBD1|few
CASSVAGPGGYEQYF
TGTGCCAGCAGTGTTGCCGGGCCAGGGGGTTACGAGCAGTACTTC
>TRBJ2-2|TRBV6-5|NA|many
CASSYSSTGELFF
TGTGCCAGCAGTTACTCGAGCACCGGGGAGCTGTTTTTT
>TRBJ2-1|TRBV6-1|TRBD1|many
CASSPTGGTGGGEQFF
TGTGCCAGCAGTCCCACAGGGGGGACAGGGGGCGGTGAGCAGTTCTTC
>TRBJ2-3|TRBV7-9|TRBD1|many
CASSLGQAGTDTQYF
TGTGCCAGCAGCTTGGGACAGGCCGGCACAGATACGCAGTATTTT
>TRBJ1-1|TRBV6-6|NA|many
CASSYSRGGTEAFF
TGTGCCAGCAGTTACTCGAGGGGGGGAACTGAAGCTTTCTTT
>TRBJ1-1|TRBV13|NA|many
CASNHDRGAEAFF
TGTGCCAGCAATCACGATCGGGGGGCTGAAGCTTTCTTT
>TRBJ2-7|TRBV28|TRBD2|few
CATSGTSGKSYEQYF
TGTGCCACTTCCGGGACTAGCGGGAAATCCTACGAGCAGTACTTC
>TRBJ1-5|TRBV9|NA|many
CASSATQGQPQHF
TGTGCCAGCAGCGCCACACAAGGACAGCCCCAGCATTTT
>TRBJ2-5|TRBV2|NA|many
CASSRGRGETQYF
TGTGCCAGCAGTCGGGGGCGCGGCGAGACCCAGTACTTC
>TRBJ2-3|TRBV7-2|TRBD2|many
CASSLPPGLAGPDTQYF
TGTGCCAGCAGCCTCCCTCCGGGACTAGCGGGACCAGATACGCAGTATTTT